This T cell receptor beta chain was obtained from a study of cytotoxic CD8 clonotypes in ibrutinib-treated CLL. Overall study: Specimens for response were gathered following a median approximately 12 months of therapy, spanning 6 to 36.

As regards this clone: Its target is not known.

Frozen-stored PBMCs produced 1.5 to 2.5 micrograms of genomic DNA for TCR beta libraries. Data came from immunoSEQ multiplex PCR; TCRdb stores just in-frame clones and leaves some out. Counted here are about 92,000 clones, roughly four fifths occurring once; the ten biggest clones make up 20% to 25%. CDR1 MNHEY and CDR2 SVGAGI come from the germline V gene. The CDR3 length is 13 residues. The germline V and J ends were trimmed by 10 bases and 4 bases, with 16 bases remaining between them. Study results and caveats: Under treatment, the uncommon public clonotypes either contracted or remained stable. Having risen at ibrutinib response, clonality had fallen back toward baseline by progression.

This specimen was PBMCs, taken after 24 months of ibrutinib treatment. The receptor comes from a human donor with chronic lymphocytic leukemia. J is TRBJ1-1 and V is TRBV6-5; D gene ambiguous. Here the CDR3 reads CATALGSGTEAFF. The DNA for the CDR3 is TGTGCCACCGCCCTAGGATCGGGCACTGAAGCTTTCTTT.